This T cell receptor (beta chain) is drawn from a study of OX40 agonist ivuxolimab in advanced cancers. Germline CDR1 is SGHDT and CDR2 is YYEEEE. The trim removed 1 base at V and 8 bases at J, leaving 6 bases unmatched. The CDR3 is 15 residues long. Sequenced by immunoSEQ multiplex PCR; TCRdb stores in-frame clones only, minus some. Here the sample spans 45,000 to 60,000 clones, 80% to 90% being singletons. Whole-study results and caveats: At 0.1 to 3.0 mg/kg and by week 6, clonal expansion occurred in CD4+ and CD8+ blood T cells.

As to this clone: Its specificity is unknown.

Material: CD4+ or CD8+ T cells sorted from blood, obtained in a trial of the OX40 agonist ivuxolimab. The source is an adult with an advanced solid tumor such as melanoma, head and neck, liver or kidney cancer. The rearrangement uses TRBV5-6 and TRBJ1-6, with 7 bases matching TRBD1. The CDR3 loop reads CASSLPGGEDSPLHF. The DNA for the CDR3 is TGTGCCAGCAGCTTGCCAGGGGGAGAGGATTCACCCCTCCACTTT.